This section outlines one T cell receptor beta chain sequence together with its context. Its antigen remains unidentified. The sample comes from a study of Ad26.COV2.S vaccination and SARS-CoV-2 variants. Repertoires were generated with immunoSEQ multiplex PCR, while TCRdb's copy carries only in-frame clones and drops some. The table lists 250,000 or so clones, 87% of them singletons. Sample treatment: around 19 received Ad26.COV2.S at low or high dose, single or two shots; several received placebo; per-sample allocation not given. All samples were drawn on day 63, counting from the first vaccine or placebo injection. CDR3 length: 10 amino acids. Germline V lookup: CDR1 SQVTM, CDR2 ANQGSEA. Trimming shortened V by 8 bases and J by 12 bases, and 14 bases separated the two germline ends. Whole-study results and caveats: Measurements of TCR breadth and depth may have given underestimates of the total T cell responses.

The origin of this receptor is a person between 18 and 59 years old who received the Ad26.COV2.S COVID-19 vaccine or a placebo. Sequenced here: peripheral blood, sampled in a trial of Ad26.COV2.S vaccine versus placebo. The chain combines TRBV29-1 with TRBJ2-4, with a tentative D call TRBD2 (6 bases). CDR3 loop: CSPSRGGQYF. The CDR3 coding sequence is TGCAGCCCATCTCGGGGAGGTCAGTACTTC.